This TCR beta chain originates from a study of T cells in Graves' hyperthyroidism and ophthalmopathy. Calling Graves' hyperthyroidism stable meant ophthalmopathy did not progress within 18 months. V gave up 5 bases and J gave up 3 bases, with 14 bases separating them. The germline V gene encodes CDR1 MNHEY and CDR2 SMNVEV (reference sequence). This CDR3 comprises 14 residues. Amplified TCR beta CDR3 regions came from RNA transcripts. RT-PCR in the first round (using the HTBI primer set) targeted the TCR CDR3. TCRdb ran MiXCR on the multiplex PCR reads and lists one entry per CDR3 protein. Altogether roughly 99,000 distinct CDR3 sequences are present, roughly 15% being singletons, with the ten largest covering 35% to 45%. The sample holds many counts of this clonotype.

The gene calls are TRBV27 and TRBJ2-7, with a tentative D call TRBD2 (6 bases). Sequences were obtained from blood. The source is a woman in her fifties or sixties with Graves' hyperthyroidism. CDR3 amino acids: CASSALSEGYEQYF. As DNA, the CDR3 is TGTGCCAGCAGTGCCCTTTCGGAGGGCTACGAGCAGTACTTC.